The 18 T cell receptor beta chains presented below share a single source sample, sequenced in a study of blood T cell repertoires in COVID-19. Assay: immunoSEQ multiplex PCR; the TCRdb copy retains only in-frame clones and omits some. Of about 120,000 clones in the sample, over 80% were seen once. Sequences were obtained from peripheral blood. The origin of the receptors is a man aged 55 to 70 with acute or convalescent COVID-19.

The CDR3 coding sequence is TGTGCCAGCAGAGTGTTAGGGGCCCCCTCCTACGAGCAGTACTTC. Its translation is CASRVLGAPSYEQYF. This rearrangement joins TRBV2 to TRBJ2-7; TRBD1 might be the D (5 bases). There are 15 residues in the CDR3. The germline gives CDR1 SNHLY, CDR2 FYNNEI. V lost 6 bases, J lost 0 bases, and 15 bases lay in between.

The chain links TRBV24-1 to TRBJ2-7; 15 bases align to TRBD2. V lost 4 bases to trimming and J lost 6 bases; unmatched junction nucleotides: 3. CDR3 length equals 15 residues. In germline, CDR1 is KGHDR, CDR2 SFDVKD. The CDR3 DNA reads as TGTGCCACCAGTGACCCGGGACTAGCGGGAGGCGAGCAGTACTTC. The encoded protein is CATSDPGLAGGEQYF.

The rearrangement joins TRBV3-1 (or the pseudogene TRBV3-2) to TRBJ2-3, with 8 positions matching TRBD1. V shed 1 base, J shed 8 bases, and the junction held 5 bases outside the gene matches. Germline V gene lookup returns CDR1 LGHDT and CDR2 YNNKEL (reference sequence). The CDR3 runs 14 residues. In DNA, the CDR3 is TGTGCCAGCAGCCAAGGGGACAGGTTCATTACGCAGTATTTT. This encodes CASSQGDRFITQYF.

The chain employs TRBV11-2 and TRBJ2-7, with D perhaps matching TRBD2 (5 bases). This CDR3 comprises 16 residues. Deletions cut 5 bases from V and 0 bases from J, with 17 bases between. Germline V gene lookup returns CDR1 SGHAT and CDR2 FQNNGV. The DNA of the CDR3 is TGTGCCAGCAGCCGAGCGGCAGGTTCCTTCTCCTACGAGCAGTACTTC. Translated, it gives CASSRAAGSFSYEQYF.

This chain uses TRBV27 with TRBJ2-7, with 8 bases matching TRBD2. With 5 bases clipped from V and 0 bases from J, the junction kept 9 bases outside the gene matches. This CDR3 region has 16 residues. Germline assignment: CDR1 MNHEY and CDR2 SMNVEV (reference sequence). For the CDR3, the DNA is TGTGCCAGCAGTGCCACTGGCGGGAGGCTCTCCTACGAGCAGTACTTC. Translation: CASSATGGRLSYEQYF.

This chain connects TRBV28 to TRBJ1-3, with a possible D match to TRBD1 (6 bases). This CDR3 comprises 15 residues. CDR1 and CDR2 from the germline V gene are MDHEN and SYDVKM. Trimming removed 6 bases from V and 5 bases from J, with 17 bases in between. CDR3 amino acids: CASSETGSLRNTIYF. CDR3 sequence (DNA): TGTGCCAGCAGCGAAACAGGGTCTCTCAGAAACACCATATATTTT.

This clone was counted a few times. Other DNA sequences in the sample encode the same CDR3. The J gene is TRBJ1-5, the V gene TRBV27; D is ambiguous. In germline, CDR1 is MNHEY, CDR2 SMNVEV (reference sequence). The V end lost 2 bases, the J end lost 2 bases, and 4 bases lay between the germline ends. CDR3 length: 13 residues. The CDR3 region is CASSLQGNQPQHF. The CDR3 region has the DNA TGTGCCAGCAGTTTACAGGGCAATCAGCCCCAGCATTTT.

The chain uses TRBV6-4 and TRBJ1-2; D uncertain. Trimming shortened V by 5 bases and J by 2 bases, and 12 bases separated the two germline ends. CDR1 MRHNA and CDR2 SNTAGT come from the germline V gene. CDR3 size: 14 residues. CDR3 DNA: TGTGCCAGCAGTCCTGACTCGGGAAACTATGGCTACACCTTC. It is translated as CASSPDSGNYGYTF.

The rearrangement joins TRBV9 to TRBJ1-5; D might be TRBD1 (6 bases). V dropped 4 bases and J dropped 4 bases, with 9 bases sitting between them. The CDR3 covers 13 residues. Germline V lookup: CDR1 SGDLS, CDR2 YYNGEE. This CDR3 is CASSITGNQPQHF. The CDR3 DNA follows: TGTGCCAGCAGCATAACAGGGAATCAGCCCCAGCATTTT.

This clone has only a few counts. V usage is TRBV6-5 and J usage is TRBJ2-7, with unresolved D. The CDR3 loop spans 11 amino acids. CDR1 and CDR2 (germline): MNHEY, SVGAGI. Deletions cut 6 bases from V and 3 bases from J, with 6 bases between. In DNA form, the CDR3 reads TGTGCCAGCAGCGGTTTCTACGAGCAGTACTTC. Amino acid sequence: CASSGFYEQYF.

The chain joins TRBV28 to TRBJ1-1; possible D gene TRBD1, 5 bases. The CDR3 runs to 17 residues. Trimming removed 5 bases at V and 4 bases at J, with 23 bases between. Germline V gives CDR1 MDHEN, CDR2 SYDVKM. CDR3 region: CASSGLQGVWVLTEAFF. The CDR3 region has the DNA TGTGCCAGCAGTGGCCTCCAGGGTGTTTGGGTCCTCACTGAAGCTTTCTTT.

The V call is TRBV5-1, the J call TRBJ2-3; D is undetermined. Trimming cost V 5 bases and J 3 bases, with 13 bases left between them. CDR1 SGHRS and CDR2 YFSETQ come from the germline V gene. The CDR3 has 14 amino acids. The CDR3 DNA follows: TGCGCCAGCAGACGAATCGGTTCGACAGATACGCAGTATTTT. This sequence encodes CASRRIGSTDTQYF.

The chain uses TRBV28 and TRBJ1-5; perhaps TRBD1 as D (6 bases). The V end was cut by 4 bases, the J end by 12 bases, with 13 bases between. CDR3 length: 12 residues. Per the germline V gene, CDR1 is MDHEN and CDR2 is SYDVKM. CDR3 sequence (DNA): TGTGCCAGCAGTTCCCCGGACAGCCTCCAGCATTTT. Translated, it gives CASSSPDSLQHF.

The rearrangement links TRBV3-1 (or the pseudogene TRBV3-2) to TRBJ2-5; TRBD2 matches at 7 bases. Germline V gene lookup returns CDR1 LGHDT and CDR2 YNNKEL (reference sequence). The CDR3 extends over 13 amino acids. Trimming removed 6 bases from V and 5 bases from J; junction bases left unmatched: 6. CDR3 nucleotides: TGTGCCAGCAGTCCCGGGGGAGGGGAGACCCAGTACTTC. Its translation is CASSPGGGETQYF.

Points on this clone: Germline is not matched at one junction end, which may reflect a read error. CDR3 sequence: CASSLGQGYDNGQFF. CDR3 bases: TGCGCCAGCAGCTTGGGCCAGGGTTACGATAATGGGCAGTTCTTC. This chain connects TRBV5-1 to TRBJ2-1; D perhaps matches TRBD1 (5 bases). Germline V gene lookup returns CDR1 SGHRS and CDR2 YFSETQ. This CDR3 spans 15 amino acids.

The chain carries TRBV7-9 and TRBJ1-5; TRBD1 aligns across 7 bases. With V trimmed by 5 bases and J by 4 bases, 5 bases remained unmatched. CDR1 SEHNR and CDR2 FQNEAQ come from the germline V gene (reference sequence). This CDR3 is 14 amino acids long. CDR3 nucleotides: TGTGCCAGCAGCCACGACAGGGTAAATCAGCCCCAGCATTTT. Its translation is CASSHDRVNQPQHF. Filled out from reference TRBV7-9 and TRBJ1-5, the complete variable domain reads DTGVSQNPRHKITKRGQNVTFRCDPISEHNRLYWYRQTLGQGPEFLTYFQNEAQLEKSRLLSDRFSAERPKGSFSTLEIQRTEQGDSAMYLCASSHDRVNQPQHFGDGTRLSIL.

This sequence joins TRBV3-1 (or the pseudogene TRBV3-2) and TRBJ1-6, with 8 bases aligning to TRBD1. The J segment lost 7 bases and the V segment lost 4 bases, leaving 6 bases of the junction unmatched. Germline V CDR1 and CDR2: LGHDT, YNNKEL (reference sequence). The CDR3 has 15 amino acids. This CDR3 reads CASSRSGTGNSPLHF. The DNA of the CDR3 is TGTGCCAGCAGCCGATCTGGGACAGGAAATTCACCCCTCCACTTT.

In DNA form, the CDR3 reads TGTGCCTGGAAGCGGGAGACAGGGAGGTTGGATACGCAGTATTTT. This sequence encodes CAWKRETGRLDTQYF. The chain couples TRBV30 to TRBJ2-3; weak D call: TRBD2 (8 bases). CDR1 is GTSNPN and CDR2 is SVGIG in the germline V gene (reference sequence). The CDR3 has 15 amino acids. V was shortened by 4 bases and J by 6 bases, with 20 bases between the two germline ends.